One sample yielded the 2 T cell receptor beta chains listed below, sequenced in a study of T cell responses to AZD1222 COVID-19 vaccine. The repertoire was sequenced with immunoSEQ multiplex PCR; TCRdb's copy has only in-frame clones and lacks some. The sample contains some 150,000 clones, 90% of which appear only once. Sample: peripheral blood, taken on day 0 of AZD1222 vaccination. Receptors originate from an adult in good health.

This chain uses TRBV27 with TRBJ2-1; 8 bases line up with TRBD2. With V trimmed by 5 bases and J by 10 bases, 16 bases remained unmatched. This CDR3 region has 16 residues. CDR1 is MNHEY and CDR2 is SMNVEV in the germline V gene (reference sequence). The CDR3 region has the DNA TGTGCCAGCAGTCCGCCCGGGACTAGGCTGATGGGGGAGCAGTTCTTC. Its translation is CASSPPGTRLMGEQFF.

This chain links TRBV4-2 with TRBJ2-7; TRBD2 might be the D (6 bases). The CDR3 covers 16 residues. CDR1 is LGHNA and CDR2 is YNFKEQ in the germline V gene. Trimming stripped 0 bases from V and 5 bases from J, with 17 bases between. DNA for the CDR3: TGTGCCAGCAGCCAAGATGGAGGGCTACCTTGGGACGAGCAGTACTTC. The encoded protein is CASSQDGGLPWDEQYF.